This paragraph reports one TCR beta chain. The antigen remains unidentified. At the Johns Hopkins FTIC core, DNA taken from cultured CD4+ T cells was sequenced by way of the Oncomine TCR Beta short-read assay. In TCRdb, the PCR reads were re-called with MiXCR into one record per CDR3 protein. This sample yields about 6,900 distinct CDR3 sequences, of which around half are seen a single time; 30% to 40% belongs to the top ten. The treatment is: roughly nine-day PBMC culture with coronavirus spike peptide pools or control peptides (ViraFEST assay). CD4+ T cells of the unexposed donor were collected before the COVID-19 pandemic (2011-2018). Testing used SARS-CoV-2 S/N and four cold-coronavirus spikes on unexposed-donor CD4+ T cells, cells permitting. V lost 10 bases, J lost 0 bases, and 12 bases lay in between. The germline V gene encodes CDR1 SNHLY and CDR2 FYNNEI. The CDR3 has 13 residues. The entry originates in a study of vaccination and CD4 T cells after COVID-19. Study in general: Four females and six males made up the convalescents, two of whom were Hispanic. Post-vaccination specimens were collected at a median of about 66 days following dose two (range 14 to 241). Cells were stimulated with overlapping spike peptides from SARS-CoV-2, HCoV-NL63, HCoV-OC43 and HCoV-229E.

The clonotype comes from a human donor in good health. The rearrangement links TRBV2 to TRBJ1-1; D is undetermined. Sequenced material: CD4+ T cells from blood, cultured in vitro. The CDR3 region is CATGGIMNTEAFF. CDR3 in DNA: TGTGCCACCGGAGGGATAATGAACACTGAAGCTTTCTTT.